This TCR beta chain was recovered during a study of T-cell reconstitution after alpha-beta-depleted transplantation in children. General study points: T-cell numbers and diversity, one year after transplant, stemmed largely from T cells that were newly produced. Some patients owed their high day-60 TCRbeta diversity to surviving recipient T cells and thymic progenitors.

Unique molecular identifiers were incorporated into the prepared TCRbeta library. MiXCR, applied by TCRdb to the PCR reads, yields one record per CDR3 protein. The sample lists about 900,000 distinct CDR3 sequences; roughly 29% were seen once. Concerning this clonotype: Its specificity is not known.

The trim removed 5 bases at V and 3 bases at J, leaving 5 bases unmatched. Germline CDR1 SGHAT, CDR2 FQDESV (reference sequence). CDR3 length: 14 amino acids. J is TRBJ2-5 and V is TRBV11-1; 8 bases line up with TRBD2. The specimen was PBMCs, mostly from graft donor cells, collected 360 days after TCRalphabeta/CD19-depleted stem cell transplant. The sequence was obtained from a boy under three years old who had a stem cell transplant for SCID, so the T cells may come from the graft donor. The CDR3 reads CASSVTSGKETQYF. The CDR3 nucleotides are TGTGCCAGCAGCGTCACTAGCGGCAAAGAGACCCAGTACTTC.